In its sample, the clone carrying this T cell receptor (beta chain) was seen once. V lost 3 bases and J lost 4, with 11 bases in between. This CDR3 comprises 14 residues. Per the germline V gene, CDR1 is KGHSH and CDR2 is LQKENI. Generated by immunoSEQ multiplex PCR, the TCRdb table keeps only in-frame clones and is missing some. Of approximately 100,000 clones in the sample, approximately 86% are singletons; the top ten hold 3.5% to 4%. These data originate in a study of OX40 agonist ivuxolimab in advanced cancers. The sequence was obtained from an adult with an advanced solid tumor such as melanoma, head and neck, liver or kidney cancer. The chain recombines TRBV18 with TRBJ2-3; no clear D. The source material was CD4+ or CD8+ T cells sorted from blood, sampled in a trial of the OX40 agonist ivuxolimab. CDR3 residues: CASSPGQTPDTQYF. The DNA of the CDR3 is TGTGCCAGCTCACCTGGCCAGACCCCAGATACGCAGTATTTT.